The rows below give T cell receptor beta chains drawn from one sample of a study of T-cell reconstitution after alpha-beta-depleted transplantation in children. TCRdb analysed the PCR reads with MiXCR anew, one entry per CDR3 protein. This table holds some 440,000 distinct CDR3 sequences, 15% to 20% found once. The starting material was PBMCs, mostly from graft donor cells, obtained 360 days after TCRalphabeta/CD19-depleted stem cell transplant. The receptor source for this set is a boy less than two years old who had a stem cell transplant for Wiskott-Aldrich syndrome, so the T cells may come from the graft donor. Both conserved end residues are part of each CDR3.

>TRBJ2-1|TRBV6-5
CASSYYGEQNEQFF
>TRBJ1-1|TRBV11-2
CASSFETGQKNTEAFF
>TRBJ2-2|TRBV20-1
CSAARLDNTGELFF
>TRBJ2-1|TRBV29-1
CSVSLRQSPYNEQFF
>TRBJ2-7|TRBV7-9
CASSWGDRRLGYEQYF
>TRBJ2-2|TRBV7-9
CASSQRRGRATGELFF
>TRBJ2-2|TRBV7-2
CASSPLAGGPTGELFF
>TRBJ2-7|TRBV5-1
CASSLGYRSYEQYF
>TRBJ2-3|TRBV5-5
CASSLRGEYTQYF
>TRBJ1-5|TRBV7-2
CASSWTRLRPQHF
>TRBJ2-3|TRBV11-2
CASSSNSGSSLDTQYF
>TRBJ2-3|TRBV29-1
CSVQQGTDTQYF
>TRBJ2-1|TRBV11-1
CASSPGRGGRGSRSGEQFF
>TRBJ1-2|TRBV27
CASSLSAGYGYTF
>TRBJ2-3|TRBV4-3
CASSQAGGSPPTDTQYF
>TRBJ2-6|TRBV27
CASSLQQATSGANVLTF
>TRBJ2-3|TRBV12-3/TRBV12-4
CASSLNSGGTDTQYF
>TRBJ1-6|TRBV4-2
CASSQYDRGDNSPLHF
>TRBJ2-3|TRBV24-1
CATSDDGGGTDTQYF
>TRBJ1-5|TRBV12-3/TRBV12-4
CASSGGYDRFSQHF